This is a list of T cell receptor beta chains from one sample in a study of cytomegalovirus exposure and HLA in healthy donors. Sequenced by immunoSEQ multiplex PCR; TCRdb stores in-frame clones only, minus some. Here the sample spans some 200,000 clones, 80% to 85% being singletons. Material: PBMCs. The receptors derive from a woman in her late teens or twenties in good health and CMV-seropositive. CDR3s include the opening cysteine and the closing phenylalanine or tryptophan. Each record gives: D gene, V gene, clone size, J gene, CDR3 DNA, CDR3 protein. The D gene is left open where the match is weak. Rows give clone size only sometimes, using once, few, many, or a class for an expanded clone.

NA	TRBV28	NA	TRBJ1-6	TGTGCCAGTACCCGAACAGGGTACAATTCACCCCTCCACTTT	CASTRTGYNSPLHF
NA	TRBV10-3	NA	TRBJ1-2	TGTGCCATCAGTGAACGGGGCGGGGCAGCCGGCAGTAATGGCTACACCTTC	CAISERGGAAGSNGYTF
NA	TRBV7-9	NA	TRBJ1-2	TGTGCCAGCACCCACGGGGGATCGGTAATTGGCTACACCTTC	CASTHGGSVIGYTF
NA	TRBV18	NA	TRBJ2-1	TGTGCCAGCTCATCCCGCCTTTTCGGGGTTAGAACCTACAATGAGCAGTTCTTC	CASSSRLFGVRTYNEQFF
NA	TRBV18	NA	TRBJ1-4	TGTGCCAGCTCTCTACAGGGAAAAGAAAAACTGTTTTTT	CASSLQGKEKLFF
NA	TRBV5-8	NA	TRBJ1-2	TGTGCCAGCAGCTTGGTAGGGGTGGCCTATGGCTACACCTTC	CASSLVGVAYGYTF
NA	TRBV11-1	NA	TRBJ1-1	TGTGCCAGCACCATGGAGGGCCCGAACACTGAAGCTTTCTTT	CASTMEGPNTEAFF
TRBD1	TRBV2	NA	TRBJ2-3	TGTGCCAGTGCAGGGGGCTCTACAGATACGCAGTATTTT	CASAGGSTDTQYF
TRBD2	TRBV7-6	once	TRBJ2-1	TGTGCCAGCAGCGGGACCAGCGGACTAGGGACTAATGAGCAGTTCTTC	CASSGTSGLGTNEQFF
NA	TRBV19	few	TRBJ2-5	TGTGCCAGTAGTGTCAGGGTAGGAGAGACCCAGTACTTC	CASSVRVGETQYF
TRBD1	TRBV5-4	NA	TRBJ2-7	TGTGCCAGCAGCCTGGACAGGGGGTACGAGCAGTACTTC	CASSLDRGYEQYF
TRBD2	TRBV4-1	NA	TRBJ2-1	TGCGCCAGCAGCCAACTAGCGGGGGGGGACAATGAGCAGTTCTTC	CASSQLAGGDNEQFF
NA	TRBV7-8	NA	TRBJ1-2	TGTGCCAGCAGCCCAACAGAAAACTATGGCTACACCTTC	CASSPTENYGYTF
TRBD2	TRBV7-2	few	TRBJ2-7	TGTGCCAGCAGCGTACGACTAGCGCAGAGCTCCTACGAGCAGTACTTC	CASSVRLAQSSYEQYF
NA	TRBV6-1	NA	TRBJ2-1	TGTGCCAGCTACCTCGGAAGGGGGAACAATGAGCAGTTCTTC	CASYLGRGNNEQFF
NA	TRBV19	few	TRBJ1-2	TGTGCCAGTAGTACTCCCGGGTCCTCAGAAGTCTATGGCTACACCTTC	CASSTPGSSEVYGYTF
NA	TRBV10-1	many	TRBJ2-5	TGCGCCAGCAGCATGACAGTTCAAGAGACCCAGTACTTC	CASSMTVQETQYF
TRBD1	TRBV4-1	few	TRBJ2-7	TGCGCCAGCAGCTCCTTAGGGGACAGGAAACACGAGCAGTACTTC	CASSSLGDRKHEQYF
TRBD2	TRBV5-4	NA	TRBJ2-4	TGTGCCAGCAGCTCCAGCGGGGGGCCCGGGTACTTC	CASSSSGGPGYF
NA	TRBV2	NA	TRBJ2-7	TGTGCCAGCAGTGAAGTGCGGGAGCAGTACTTC	CASSEVREQYF
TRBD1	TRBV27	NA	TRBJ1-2	TGTGCCAGCAGCTTTACCCGGGACAGCAACAACTATGGCTACACCTTC	CASSFTRDSNNYGYTF
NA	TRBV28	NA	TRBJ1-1	TGTGCCAGCAGTTCCACAGCAATGCTCTTT	CASSSTAMLF
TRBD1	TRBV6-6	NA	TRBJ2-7	TGTGCCAGCCTCGGGACAGACTACGAGCAGTACTTC	CASLGTDYEQYF
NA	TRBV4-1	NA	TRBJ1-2	TGCGCCAGCAGCCAAGACGAAGGGGGTGGCTACACCTTC	CASSQDEGGGYTF
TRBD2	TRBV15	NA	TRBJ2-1	TGTGCCACCAGCAGAAGTAGCGGGGGCCATACCTACAATGAGCAGTTCTTC	CATSRSSGGHTYNEQFF
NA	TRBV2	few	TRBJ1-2	TGTGCCAGCACGGGGGGACATGGCTACACCTTC	CASTGGHGYTF
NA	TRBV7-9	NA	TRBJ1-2	TGTGCCAGCAGCCCTACCATATTCGGGACATCCGGGCTTGGCTACACCTTC	CASSPTIFGTSGLGYTF
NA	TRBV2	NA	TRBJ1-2	TGTGCCAGCAGTGGCACAGCCCTTGTCTATGGCTACACCTTC	CASSGTALVYGYTF
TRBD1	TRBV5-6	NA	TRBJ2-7	TGTGCCAGCAGCTCCACGGGACAGGGTTTGGACGAGCAGTACTTC	CASSSTGQGLDEQYF
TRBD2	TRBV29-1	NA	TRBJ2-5	TGCAGCGCGACTAGCGGGGGCCTTCAAGAGACCCAGTACTTC	CSATSGGLQETQYF
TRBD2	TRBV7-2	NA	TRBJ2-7	TGTGCCAGCAGCTACGGACTAGCGGGTCCTAACTACGAGCAGTACTTC	CASSYGLAGPNYEQYF
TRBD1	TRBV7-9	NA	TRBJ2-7	TGTGCCAGCAGGGGGACCGGGACAGCGCTTGAGGACGAGCAGTACTTC	CASRGTGTALEDEQYF
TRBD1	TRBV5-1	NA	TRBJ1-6	TGCGCCAGCAGCTTGAGACAGGGGAAAGACTCACCCCTCCACTTT	CASSLRQGKDSPLHF
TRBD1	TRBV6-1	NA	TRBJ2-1	TGTGCCAGCAGAATAACCACAGGGGGCGAGCAGTTCTTC	CASRITTGGEQFF
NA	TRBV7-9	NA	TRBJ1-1	TGTGCCAGCAGCTTAGTGCGGGAGGAGGCTTTCTTT	CASSLVREEAFF
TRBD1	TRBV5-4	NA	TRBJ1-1	TGTGCCAGCAGCCAACAGGGGAAGGGGGACACTGAAGCTTTCTTT	CASSQQGKGDTEAFF
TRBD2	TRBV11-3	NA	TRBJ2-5	TGTGCCAGCAGCCCCCAAGCGGGGAGGCAAGAGACCCAGTACTTC	CASSPQAGRQETQYF
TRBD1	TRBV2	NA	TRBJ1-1	TGTGCCAGCAGTGGACAGGGCGCTGAAGCTTTCTTT	CASSGQGAEAFF
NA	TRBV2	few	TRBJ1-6	TGTGCCAGCACGGGGGGTTTTAATTCACCCCTCCACTTT	CASTGGFNSPLHF
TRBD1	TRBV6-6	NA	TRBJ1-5	TGTGCCAGCAGCAACAAGGGGGCAAATCAGCCCCAGCATTTT	CASSNKGANQPQHF
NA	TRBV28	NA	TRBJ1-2	TGTGCCAGCAGTTCCGTTTCGTATGGCTACACCTTC	CASSSVSYGYTF
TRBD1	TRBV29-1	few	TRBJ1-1	TGCAGCGTAGCCCCCGGGACAGGACGTACTGAAGCTTTCTTT	CSVAPGTGRTEAFF
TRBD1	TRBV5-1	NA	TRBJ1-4	TGCGCCAGCAGCTTGGGAGGGACAGACAGGGGGCGGACTAATGAAAAACTGTTTTTT	CASSLGGTDRGRTNEKLFF
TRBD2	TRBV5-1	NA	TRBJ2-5	TGCGCCAGCACCCACCGACTAGCGGGCGGAGAGACCCAGTACTTC	CASTHRLAGGETQYF
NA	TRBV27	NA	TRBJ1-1	TGTGCCAGCAGTTTACCCAGACAGAAAGCTTTCTTT	CASSLPRQKAFF
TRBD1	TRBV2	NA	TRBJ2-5	TGTGCCAGTAACCGGGACAGATACCAAGAGACCCAGTACTTC	CASNRDRYQETQYF
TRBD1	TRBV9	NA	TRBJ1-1	TGTGCCAGCAGCCCCGGACAGGGCAACACTGAAGCTTTCTTT	CASSPGQGNTEAFF
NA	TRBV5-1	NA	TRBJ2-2	TGCGCCAGCAGCTTTAGCACCGGGGAGCTGTTTTTT	CASSFSTGELFF
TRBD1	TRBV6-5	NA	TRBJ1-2	TGTGCCAGCAGTTACACAGGGGAAGGCTACACCTTC	CASSYTGEGYTF